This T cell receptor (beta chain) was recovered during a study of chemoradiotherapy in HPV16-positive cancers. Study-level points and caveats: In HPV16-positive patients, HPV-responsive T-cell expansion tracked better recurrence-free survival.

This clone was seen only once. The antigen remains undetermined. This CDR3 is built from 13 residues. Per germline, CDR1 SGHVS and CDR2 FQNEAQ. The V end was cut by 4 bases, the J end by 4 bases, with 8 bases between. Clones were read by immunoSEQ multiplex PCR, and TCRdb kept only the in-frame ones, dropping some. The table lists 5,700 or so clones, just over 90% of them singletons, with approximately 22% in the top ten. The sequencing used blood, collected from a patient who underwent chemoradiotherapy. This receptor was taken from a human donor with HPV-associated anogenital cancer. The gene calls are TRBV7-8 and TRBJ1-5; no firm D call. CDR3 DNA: TGTGCCAGCAGCTCTGGGAGGAATCAGCCCCAGCATTTT. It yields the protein CASSSGRNQPQHF.